The 18 T cell receptor beta chains presented below share a single source sample, sequenced in a study of T cells in women clearing cervical HPV infection. Some clones are missing from TCRdb's copy, which holds only in-frame ones; the method was immunoSEQ multiplex PCR. There are around 17,000 clones in the sample, with more than 9% held by the top ten. The sequenced sample consisted of blood buffy coat. These receptors were obtained from a woman aged 18 to 75 with a cervical HPV16 infection that either progressed to CIN3+ or cleared (not recorded which).

With regard to this clone: Read coverage stops 3 residues before the CDR3 terminus; the germline J gene supplies the remainder. The V and J genes are TRBV5-6 and TRBJ2-2; 8 bases are a match to TRBD1. CDR1 and CDR2 from the germline V gene are SGHDT and YYEEEE. This CDR3 has 14 residues. The part of the CDR3 DNA that was read is TGTGCCAGCAGCTTGGGACAGGGGACGAGGGCG. It yields the protein CASSLGQGTRA. The entire CDR3 protein reads CASSLGQGTRALFF.

On this clone: The read falls 3 residues short of the CDR3 end, and the missing part is taken from the germline J gene. This chain connects TRBV5-5 to TRBJ2-5; D is unresolved. This CDR3 has 14 amino acids. With 4 bases removed from V and 5 bases from J, the gap between germline ends came to 15 bases. Germline V lookup: CDR1 SGHKS, CDR2 YYEKEE (reference sequence). The CDR3 bases that were read are TGTGCCAGCAGCCCTGAACTGCCCAGGGAGACC. It specifies CASSPELPRET. Given in full, the CDR3 is CASSPELPRETQYF.

As regards this clone: The read ends 3 residues shy of where the CDR3 ends; the end is completed using the germline J gene. V usage is TRBV20-1 and J usage is TRBJ1-2, with a possible D match to TRBD1 (5 bases). Germline V CDR1 and CDR2: DFQATT, SNEGSKA (reference sequence). This CDR3 has 15 amino acids. The part of the CDR3 DNA that was read is TGCAGTGCTAGAGAGACCGCGGCGGGGCTGTGGGGC. The encoded protein is CSARETAAGLWG. Given in full, the CDR3 is CSARETAAGLWGYTF.

Worth noting for this clone: The missing CDR3 end, 3 residues past where the read stops, is filled in from the germline J gene. The chain carries TRBV6-2 or TRBV6-3 and TRBJ1-5; 9 bases are a match to TRBD1. This CDR3 comprises 14 residues. CDR1 MNHEY and CDR2 SVGEGT come from the germline V gene. V was clipped by 7 bases and J by 2 bases; unmatched bases: 3. CDR3 bases read: TGTGCCAGCACGGACAGGGGTGGCAATCAGCCC. Amino acids: CASTDRGGNQP. The full CDR3 protein reads CASTDRGGNQPQHF.

Details on this clone: The read halts 3 residues ahead of the CDR3 end, with the missing end drawn from the germline J gene. J is TRBJ1-1 and V is TRBV6-1; D is possibly TRBD1 (5 bases). V lost 0 bases, J lost 0 bases, and 11 bases lay in between. The length of the CDR3 is 16 residues. Germline V gene lookup returns CDR1 MNHNS and CDR2 SASEGT. The CDR3 bases that were read are TGTGCCAGCAGTGAAGCAAGAGGGGCCCTGAACACTGAA. This gives the protein CASSEARGALNTE. The entire CDR3 reads CASSEARGALNTEAFF.

CDR3 residues: CASSIGRGREGQPQHF. Partial CDR3 DNA: TGTGCCAGTAGTATAGGCAGGGGGCGGGAAGGACAGCCC. The genes are TRBV19 and TRBJ1-5; 8 bases align to TRBD1. The read gets to within 3 residues of the CDR3 end, and the germline J gene fills in the rest. Per the germline V gene, CDR1 is LNHDA and CDR2 is SQIVND (reference sequence). The CDR3 loop spans 16 amino acids. Germline trimming cut 1 base from V and 7 bases from J; bases unmatched to any gene: 9.

The CDR3 sequence is CASSRANYGYTF. The sequenced CDR3 bases are TGCGCCAGCAGCAGGGCTAACTATGGC. The V call is TRBV5-1, the J call TRBJ1-2; D not certain. The CDR3 extends 3 residues past the end of the read, so its final part is completed from the germline J gene. V lost 4 bases, J lost 0 bases, and 4 bases lay in between. This CDR3 is built from 12 residues. Germline V lookup: CDR1 SGHRS, CDR2 YFSETQ.

This clone registers medium-sized by frequency. Read sequence stops 3 residues before the CDR3 end, and the germline J gene provides the missing end. The rearrangement joins TRBV29-1 to TRBJ2-7, with D perhaps matching TRBD1 (6 bases). Trimming pared 7 bases from V and 4 bases from J, leaving 17 bases between. The CDR3 covers 13 residues. Germline CDR1 and CDR2: SQVTM and ANQGSEA. The CDR3 here is CSAESGERYEQYF. CDR3 bases read: TGCAGCGCCGAGTCAGGGGAAAGATACGAG.

Notes on this clone: The read ends 3 residues before the CDR3 terminus; that terminus is restored from the germline J gene. The chain carries TRBV12-3 or TRBV12-4 and TRBJ2-5; TRBD1 aligns across 8 bases. The CDR3 has 16 residues. With V trimmed by 5 bases and J by 4 bases, 12 bases remained unmatched. CDR3 bases read: TGTGCCAGCAGTCCTCGCGGACAGGGCCAGGGAGAGACC. This sequence encodes CASSPRGQGQGET. The CDR3 as a whole reads CASSPRGQGQGETQYF.

As regards this clone: The read gets to within 3 residues of the CDR3 end, and the germline J gene fills in the rest. The chain joins TRBV7-2 to TRBJ2-7, with 8 bases lining up with TRBD2. Trimming removed 5 bases from V and 3 bases from J; junction bases left unmatched: 6. The CDR3 spans 14 residues. The germline CDR1 and CDR2 sequences are SGHTA and FQGNSA. The sequenced CDR3 bases are TGTGCCAGCAGCCACGAGGCGGGAGGCTACGAG. The encoded protein is CASSHEAGGYE. Given in full, the CDR3 is CASSHEAGGYEQYF. Full variable domain (outside the CDR3, taken from reference TRBV7-2 and TRBJ2-7): GAGVSQSPSNKVTEKGKDVELRCDPISGHTALYWYRQSLGQGLEFLIYFQGNSAPDKSGLPSDRFSAERTGGSVSTLTIQRTQQEDSAVYLCASSHEAGGYEQYFGPGTRLTVT.

Comments on this clone: The read falls 3 residues short of the CDR3 end, and the missing part is taken from the germline J gene. The chain has TRBV7-3 and TRBJ2-1, with D possibly TRBD1 on 7 matching bases. Deletions cut 2 bases from V and 7 bases from J, with 15 bases between. This CDR3 comprises 15 residues. The V gene's germline CDR1 is SGHTA and CDR2 FQGTGA. The covered CDR3 bases are TGTGCCAGCAGCTTACTCAGGGGGGTTGGTAATGAG. Protein: CASSLLRGVGNE. The full CDR3 is CASSLLRGVGNEQFF. The complete variable domain, with remaining parts taken from reference TRBV7-3 and TRBJ2-1, reads GAGVSQTPSNKVTEKGKYVELRCDPISGHTALYWYRQSLGQGPEFLIYFQGTGAADDSGLPNDRFFAVRPEGSVSTLKIQRTERGDSAVYLCASSLLRGVGNEQFFGPGTRLTVL.

About this clone itself: The observed sequence ends 3 residues before the CDR3 terminus, with the missing tail filled in from the germline J gene. The chain is built from TRBV19 and TRBJ1-3; tentatively, D is TRBD1 (5 bases). V shed 5 bases and J shed 0 bases, with 14 bases lying between them. Germline-derived CDR1 and CDR2 are LNHDA and SQIVND (reference sequence). The CDR3 totals 16 residues. The chain's CDR3 is CASSVGTRRSGNTIYF. CDR3 DNA (partial): TGTGCCAGTAGTGTCGGGACTCGCCGCTCTGGAAACACC.

Details on this clone: Read data end 3 residues before the CDR3 end; the end is taken from the germline J gene. The chain links TRBV20-1 to TRBJ2-5, with 8 bases that match TRBD1. After removal of 6 bases from V and 4 bases from J, the junction contained 13 bases not matched to a gene. Looked up from germline, CDR1 is DFQATT and CDR2 is SNEGSKA (reference sequence). The CDR3 loop spans 15 amino acids. The CDR3 loop is CSARQGQGIAETQYF. CDR3 DNA, as far as it was read: TGCAGTGCCCGTCAAGGACAGGGAATAGCAGAGACC.

The CDR3 bases that were read are TGTGCCAGCAGCTTAGCTGCCGGCACTGAA. Encoded protein: CASSLAAGTE. The CDR3 in full is CASSLAAGTEAFF. J is TRBJ1-1 and V is TRBV7-3; D is unclear. The read stops 3 residues short of the end of the CDR3; the missing end is completed from the germline J gene. The V gene's germline CDR1 is SGHTA and CDR2 FQGTGA. V dropped 2 bases and J dropped 4 bases, with 8 bases sitting between them. This CDR3 contains 13 residues.

Points on this clone: The CDR3 end lies 3 residues beyond the end of the read and is filled in from the germline J gene. The chain combines TRBV7-3 with TRBJ2-3; D is tentatively TRBD1 or TRBD2 (5 bases each). V gave up 2 bases and J gave up 4 bases, with 13 bases separating them. The CDR3 sequence is 15 residues long. The V gene's germline CDR1 is SGHTA and CDR2 FQGTGA. The CDR3 region is CASSLGVRGADTQYF. The CDR3 DNA, read in part, is TGTGCCAGCAGCTTAGGAGTGAGGGGAGCAGATACG.

As for this clone: From the germline J gene comes the end of the CDR3, since the read stops 3 residues before it. The chain joins TRBV2 to TRBJ2-7, with D unresolved. CDR1 and CDR2 (germline): SNHLY, FYNNEI. There are 14 residues in the CDR3. V lost 1 base to trimming and J lost 1 base, with 8 bases between them. The CDR3 reads CASSEESRSYEQYF. The DNA read from the CDR3 is TGTGCCAGCAGTGAAGAAAGTCGGTCCTACGAG.

To note about this clone: The read comes to an end 3 residues before the CDR3 does, leaving the germline J gene to fill in the end. The rearrangement links TRBV4-1 to TRBJ1-1; 9 nucleotides align to TRBD1. There are 15 residues in the CDR3. In germline, CDR1 is MGHRA, CDR2 YSYEKL. Trimming removed 3 bases from V and 5 bases from J; junction bases left unmatched: 7. The CDR3 protein is CASSHQGQGRTEAFF. CDR3 bases read: TGCGCCAGCAGCCACCAAGGACAGGGGAGGACTGAA.

A note on this clone: The DNA ends 3 residues before the CDR3 does, and the rest of the CDR3 is filled in from the germline J gene. The chain combines TRBV30 with TRBJ2-5, with 7 nucleotides matching TRBD1. The CDR3 contains 13 residues. Germline V lookup: CDR1 GTSNPN, CDR2 SVGIG (reference sequence). The ends lost 3 bases at V and 5 bases at J; junction bases unmatched: 6. This CDR3 reads CAWRTGSWETQYF. The part of the CDR3 DNA that was read is TGTGCCTGGAGGACAGGGAGTTGGGAGACC.